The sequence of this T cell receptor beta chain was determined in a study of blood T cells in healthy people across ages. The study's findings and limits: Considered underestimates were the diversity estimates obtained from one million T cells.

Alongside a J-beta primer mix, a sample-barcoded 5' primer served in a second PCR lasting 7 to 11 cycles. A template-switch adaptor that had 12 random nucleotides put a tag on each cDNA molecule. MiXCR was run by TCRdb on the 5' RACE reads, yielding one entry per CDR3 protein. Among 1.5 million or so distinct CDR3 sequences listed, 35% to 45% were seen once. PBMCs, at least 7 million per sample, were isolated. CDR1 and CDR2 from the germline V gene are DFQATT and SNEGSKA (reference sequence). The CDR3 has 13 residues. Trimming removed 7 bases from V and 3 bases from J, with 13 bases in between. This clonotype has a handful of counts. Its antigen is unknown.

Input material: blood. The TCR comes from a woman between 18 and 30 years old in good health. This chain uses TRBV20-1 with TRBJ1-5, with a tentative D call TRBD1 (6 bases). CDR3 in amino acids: CSGTTGNNQPQHF. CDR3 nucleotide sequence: TGCAGTGGAACCACAGGGAACAATCAGCCCCAGCATTTT.